What follows are 17 T cell receptor beta chains derived from one specimen sequenced in a study of shared clonotypes between healthy human individuals. This table comes from immunoSEQ multiplex PCR, and its TCRdb copy is limited to in-frame clones, with some not included. The table shows about 460,000 clones, with approximately 71% occurring only once. Sequences were obtained from PBMCs. These receptors were obtained from a woman aged 40 to 49 in good health. Some clones in this sample may be carry-over from other donors' samples.

This clone was detected only once. The chain has TRBV4-3 and TRBJ1-2, with D possibly TRBD1 on 5 matching bases. The CDR3 consists of 14 residues. Germline V gene data show CDR1 as LGHNA and CDR2 as YSLEER. V gave up 4 bases and J gave up 1 base, with 10 bases separating them. The DNA for the CDR3 is TGCGCCAGCAGCCCGACAGATGTTAACTATGGCTACACCTTC. It translates to CASSPTDVNYGYTF.

Of note for this clone: A read error is likely here: a far larger clone is one base away. This chain uses TRBV7-9 with TRBJ2-7; 8 bases are shared with TRBD2. This CDR3 contains 14 residues. V shed 4 bases, J shed 4 bases, and the junction held 6 bases outside the gene matches. The V gene's germline CDR1 is SEHNR and CDR2 FQNEAQ (reference sequence). DNA for the CDR3: TGTGCCAGCAGCTCCCGTAGCGGGAAATACGAGCAGTACTTC. Translation gives CASSSRSGKYEQYF.

This clone was detected a few times. The CDR3 nucleotides are TGTGCCAGCAGCCCGAACGGGGGGAGGAAAGCTTTCTTT. It codes for CASSPNGGRKAFF. The chain recombines TRBV11-2 with TRBJ1-1, with TRBD1 as a possible D gene (5 bases). Looked up from germline, CDR1 is SGHAT and CDR2 is FQNNGV. V lost 5 bases and J lost 9, with 16 bases in between. The CDR3 contains 13 residues.

This clone has a count of ten or more. Within the sample, other DNA sequences also encode this same CDR3. This chain connects TRBV9 to TRBJ2-5; 8 nucleotides align to TRBD2. In germline, CDR1 is SGDLS, CDR2 YYNGEE. J was trimmed by 5 bases and V by 2 bases; bases with no gene match: 2. The CDR3 contains 13 residues. CDR3 coding DNA: TGTGCCAGCAGCGTTAGCGGGACCGAGACCCAGTACTTC. Translating gives CASSVSGTETQYF.

This chain joins TRBV30 and TRBJ1-5; D not certain. The CDR3 runs to 14 residues. V gave up 1 base and J gave up 1 base, with 8 bases separating them. The germline V gene has CDR1 GTSNPN and CDR2 SVGIG (reference sequence). DNA of the CDR3: TGTGCCTGGAGTGCTGAATTGAGCAATCAGCCCCAGCATTTT. This gives the protein CAWSAELSNQPQHF. Full variable domain (missing parts from reference TRBV30 and TRBJ1-5): SQTIHQWPATLVQPVGSPLSLECTVEGTSNPNLYWYRQAAGRGLQLLFYSVGIGQISSEVPQNLSASRPQDRQFILSSKKLLLSDSGFYLCAWSAELSNQPQHFGDGTRLSIL.

V gene TRBV28 combines with J gene TRBJ2-5; 9 positions agree with TRBD2. The DNA end is more similar to TRBJ2-7, so the J call may be wrong. Germline CDR1 reads MDHEN; CDR2 reads SYDVKM. CDR3 length equals 17 residues. The CDR3 DNA is TGTGCCAGCAGTTCCTCAACCCCTCTAGCGGGGACCTACGAGCAGTACTTC. It translates to CASSSSTPLAGTYEQYF.

The chain is built from TRBV23-1 and TRBJ2-7; 7 nucleotides agree with TRBD2. TRBV23-1 is identified as an open reading frame with a role that is uncertain. J lost 4 bases, V lost 4 bases, and 7 bases had no gene match. The CDR3 consists of 14 residues. CDR3 sequence reads: CASSLSRDYYEQYF. The CDR3 DNA sequence: TGCGCCAGCAGTCTGAGCCGGGACTATTACGAGCAGTACTTC.

This chain uses TRBV19 with TRBJ1-5; 9 bases match TRBD1. This CDR3 comprises 15 residues. Germline CDR1 is LNHDA and CDR2 is SQIVND (reference sequence). J lost 4 bases, V lost 7 bases, and 8 bases had no gene match. The DNA of the CDR3 is TGTGCCAGTACCGACGGGACAGGGTTGAATCAGCCCCAGCATTTT. It is translated as CASTDGTGLNQPQHF.

The CDR3 sequence is CASSMEILTGELFF. The CDR3 DNA reads as TGTGCCAGTAGTATGGAGATCCTCACCGGGGAGCTGTTTTTT. The rearrangement joins TRBV19 to TRBJ2-2; D is unresolved. Germline V gene sequence: CDR1 LNHDA, CDR2 SQIVND (reference sequence). This CDR3 is 14 amino acids long. V shed 3 bases and J shed 4 bases, with 9 bases lying between them.

V usage is TRBV19 and J usage is TRBJ1-5; 8 bases map to TRBD1. CDR3 length: 15 residues. Losses at the gene ends were 4 bases for V and 3 bases for J; bases not matched to a gene: 5. Germline V gene lookup returns CDR1 LNHDA and CDR2 SQIVND (reference sequence). CDR3 sequence reads: CASSRTGRLNQPQHF. CDR3 sequence (DNA): TGTGCCAGTAGTAGGACAGGGCGACTCAATCAGCCCCAGCATTTT.

As to this clone: Other DNA sequences within the sample encode an identical CDR3. This rearrangement joins TRBV29-1 to TRBJ1-2, with D uncertain. The CDR3 has 11 amino acids. The V gene's germline CDR1 is SQVTM and CDR2 ANQGSEA. CDR3 sequence (DNA): TGCAGTGAATCCTCAAACTATGGCTACACCTTC. Translation: CSESSNYGYTF.

This clone has only a few counts. This rearrangement joins TRBV30 to TRBJ1-5; D perhaps matches TRBD1 (6 bases). The V end lost 4 bases, the J end lost 0 bases, and 10 bases lay between the germline ends. Germline CDR1 is GTSNPN and CDR2 is SVGIG (reference sequence). The CDR3 is 14 amino acids. The CDR3 here is CAWKGDNSNQPQHF. CDR3 bases: TGTGCCTGGAAGGGGGACAATAGCAATCAGCCCCAGCATTTT.

CDR3 DNA sequence: TGTGCCAGCAGTGAAGGTGGGACAGGGTACAATGAGCAGTTCTTC. Its translation is CASSEGGTGYNEQFF. The rearrangement uses TRBV6-1 and TRBJ2-1; TRBD1 aligns across 9 bases. Per the germline V gene, CDR1 is MNHNS and CDR2 is SASEGT. V dropped 1 base and J dropped 4; count of bases not matched to a gene: 2. The CDR3 contains 15 residues.

V is TRBV9 and J is TRBJ2-7; 7 nucleotides agree with TRBD2. Unmatched junction bases numbered 11, after V lost 1 base and J lost 7 bases. Germline CDR1 is SGDLS and CDR2 is YYNGEE. The CDR3 consists of 15 residues. CDR3 loop: CASSVLGGSAQEQYF. DNA for the CDR3: TGTGCCAGCAGCGTACTGGGCGGGAGCGCGCAGGAGCAGTACTTC.

As to this clone: The junction differs from germline at one of its ends, possibly a read error. Other DNA sequences in the sample encode the same CDR3. The rearrangement joins TRBV18 to TRBJ1-2; TRBD1 matches at 7 bases. The CDR3 extends over 13 amino acids. The germline gives CDR1 KGHSH, CDR2 LQKENI. In DNA, the CDR3 is TGCGCCAGCTCACCAATGACAGGGCGCGGCTACACCTTC. It codes for CASSPMTGRGYTF.

The chain has TRBV28 and TRBJ2-7, with TRBD1 identical over 12 bases. Germline V gene data show CDR1 as MDHEN and CDR2 as SYDVKM. The CDR3 covers 15 residues. V dropped 4 bases and J dropped 4; count of bases not matched to a gene: 5. The chain's CDR3 is CASSSLGQGAYEQYF. The CDR3 DNA reads as TGTGCCAGCAGTTCCTTGGGACAGGGGGCTTACGAGCAGTACTTC.

The V and J genes are TRBV28 and TRBJ1-2; D gene unclear. V lost 3 bases to trimming and J lost 1 base, with 9 bases between them. Looked up from germline, CDR1 is MDHEN and CDR2 is SYDVKM. This CDR3 contains 14 residues. CDR3 coding DNA: TGTGCCAGCAGTTTTGGGCCGAATAACTATGGCTACACCTTC. Translated, it gives CASSFGPNNYGYTF.